This T cell receptor beta chain was recovered during a study of T cells in women clearing cervical HPV infection. Study in general: Cases: HPV16-related CIN3 or worse on histology, 2 invasive cancers. Study-wide results and caveats: TRBV6-7 relative abundance averaged roughly 0.099% in cases and 0.15% to 0.2% in controls. CIN3+ cases had significantly higher TCR richness than controls; evenness did not differ.

All donors had a single incident cervical HPV16 infection, not prevalent. The data were produced by immunoSEQ multiplex PCR, yet TCRdb's version contains in-frame clones alone and is incomplete. The sample shows tens of thousands of clones, and around 6.6% sits with its ten largest clones. Trimming took off 3 bases at V and 4 bases at J, with 13 bases between the two ends. This CDR3 has 14 residues. Germline CDR1 and CDR2: SGHDT and YYEEEE. As for this clone: The target antigen is unknown. The CDR3 end lies 3 residues beyond the end of the read and is filled in from the germline J gene.

The clonotype was recovered from a woman between 18 and 70 years old with a cervical HPV16 infection that either progressed to CIN3+ or cleared (not recorded which). The chain has TRBV5-6 and TRBJ2-5; D perhaps matches TRBD2 (7 bases). Input material: blood buffy coat. Here the CDR3 reads CASSSRRGGETQYF. The sequenced CDR3 bases are TGTGCCAGCAGCTCGCGGAGGGGGGGAGAGACC.